The T cell receptor beta chain under discussion was sequenced for a study of cytomegalovirus exposure and HLA in healthy donors. Study-level points and caveats: The study flagged about 160 TCR beta chains as cytomegalovirus-associated.

The study ran its PCR with 60 Vbeta and 13 Jbeta primers. Clones were read by immunoSEQ multiplex PCR, and TCRdb kept only the in-frame ones, dropping some. The sample holds about 170,000 clones; less than 85% are singletons and the top ten take approximately 1.5%. As for this clone: The target antigen is unknown.

Sequenced sample: PBMCs. This clonotype originated in a male donor in good health and CMV-seronegative.

In DNA form, the CDR3 reads TGTGCCAGCAGCAAAGGGCACAGGTACGGGGGCTACACCTTC. Protein product: CASSKGHRYGGYTF. This chain uses TRBV21-1 with TRBJ1-2; the table names TRBD1, a call not compared with the DNA. TRBV21-1 is a pseudogene segment. The CDR3 length is 14 residues.